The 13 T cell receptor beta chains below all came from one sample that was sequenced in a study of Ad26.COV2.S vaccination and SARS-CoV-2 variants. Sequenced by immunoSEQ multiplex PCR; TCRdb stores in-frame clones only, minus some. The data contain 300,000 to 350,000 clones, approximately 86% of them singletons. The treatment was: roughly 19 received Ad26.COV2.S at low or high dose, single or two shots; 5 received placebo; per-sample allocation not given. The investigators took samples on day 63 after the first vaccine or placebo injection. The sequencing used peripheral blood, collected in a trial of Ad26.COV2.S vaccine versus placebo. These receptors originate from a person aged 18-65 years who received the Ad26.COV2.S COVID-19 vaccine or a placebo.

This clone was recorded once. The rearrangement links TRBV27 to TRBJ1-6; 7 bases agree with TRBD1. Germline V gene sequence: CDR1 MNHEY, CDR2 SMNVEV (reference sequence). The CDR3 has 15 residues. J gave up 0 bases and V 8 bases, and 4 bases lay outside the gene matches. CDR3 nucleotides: TGTGCCAGCCAAACAGGGGCCTCCTATAATTCACCCCTCCACTTT. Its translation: CASQTGASYNSPLHF.

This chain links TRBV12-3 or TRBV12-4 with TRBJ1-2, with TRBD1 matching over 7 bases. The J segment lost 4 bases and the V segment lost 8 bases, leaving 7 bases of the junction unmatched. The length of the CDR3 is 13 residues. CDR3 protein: CASLRGAGYGYTF. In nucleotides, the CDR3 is TGTGCCAGCCTCAGGGGGGCCGGCTATGGCTACACCTTC.

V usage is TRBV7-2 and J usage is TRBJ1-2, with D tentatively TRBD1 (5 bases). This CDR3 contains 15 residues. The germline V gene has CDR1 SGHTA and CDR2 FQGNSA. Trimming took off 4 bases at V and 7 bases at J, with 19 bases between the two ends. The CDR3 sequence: CASSYRRDGLRGYTF. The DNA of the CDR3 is TGTGCCAGCAGCTATCGACGGGACGGTCTACGTGGCTACACCTTC.

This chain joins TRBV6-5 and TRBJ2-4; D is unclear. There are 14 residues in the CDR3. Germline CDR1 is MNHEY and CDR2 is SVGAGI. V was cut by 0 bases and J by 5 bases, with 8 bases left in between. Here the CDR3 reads CASSYSPEENIQYF. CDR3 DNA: TGTGCCAGCAGTTACTCCCCAGAAGAAAACATTCAGTACTTC.

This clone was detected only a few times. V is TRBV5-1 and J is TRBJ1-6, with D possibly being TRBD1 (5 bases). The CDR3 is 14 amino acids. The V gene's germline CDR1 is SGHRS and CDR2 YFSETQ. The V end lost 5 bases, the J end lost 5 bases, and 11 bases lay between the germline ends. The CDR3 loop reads CASRGRTDNSPLHF. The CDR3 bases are TGCGCCAGCAGGGGACGGACTGATAATTCACCCCTCCACTTT.

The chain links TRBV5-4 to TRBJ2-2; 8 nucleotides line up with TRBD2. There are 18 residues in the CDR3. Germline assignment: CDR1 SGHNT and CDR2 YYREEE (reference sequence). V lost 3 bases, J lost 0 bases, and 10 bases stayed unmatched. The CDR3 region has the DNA TGTGCCAGCAGCTGGGGAGTGAGACTAGCGACGAACACCGGGGAGCTGTTTTTT. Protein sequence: CASSWGVRLATNTGELFF.

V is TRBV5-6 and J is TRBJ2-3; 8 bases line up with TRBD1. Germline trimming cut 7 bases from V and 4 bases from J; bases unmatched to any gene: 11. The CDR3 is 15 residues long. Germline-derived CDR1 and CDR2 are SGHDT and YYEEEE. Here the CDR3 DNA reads TGTGCCAGCTCACGGCGGGCAGGGGGCGCAGATACGCAGTATTTT. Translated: CASSRRAGGADTQYF. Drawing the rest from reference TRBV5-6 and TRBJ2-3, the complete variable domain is DAGVTQSPTHLIKTRGQQVTLRCSPKSGHDTVSWYQQALGQGPQFIFQYYEEEERQRGNFPDRFSGHQFPNYSSELNVNALLLGDSALYLCASSRRAGGADTQYFGPGTRLTVL.

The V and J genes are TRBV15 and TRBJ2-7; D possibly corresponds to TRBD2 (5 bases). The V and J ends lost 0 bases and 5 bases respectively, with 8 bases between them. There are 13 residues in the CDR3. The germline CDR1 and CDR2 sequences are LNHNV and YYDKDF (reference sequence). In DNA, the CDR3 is TGTGCCACCAGCAGAGATTTCGGGGACGAGCAGTACTTC. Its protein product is CATSRDFGDEQYF. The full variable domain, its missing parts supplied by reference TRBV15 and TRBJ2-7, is DAMVIQNPRYQVTQFGKPVTLSCSQTLNHNVMYWYQQKSSQAPKLLFHYYDKDFNNEADTPDNFQSRRPNTSFCFLDIRSPGLGDTAMYLCATSRDFGDEQYFGPGTRLTVT.

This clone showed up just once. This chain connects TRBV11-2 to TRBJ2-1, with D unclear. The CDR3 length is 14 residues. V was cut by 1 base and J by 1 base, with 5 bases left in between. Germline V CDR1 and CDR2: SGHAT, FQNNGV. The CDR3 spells CASSLGGSYNEQFF. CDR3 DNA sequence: TGTGCCAGCAGCTTAGGAGGTTCCTACAATGAGCAGTTCTTC.

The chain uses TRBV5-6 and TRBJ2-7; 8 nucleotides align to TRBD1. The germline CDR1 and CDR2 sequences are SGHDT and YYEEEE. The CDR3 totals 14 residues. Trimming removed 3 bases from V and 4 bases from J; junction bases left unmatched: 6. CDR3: CASSYRDRPYEQYF. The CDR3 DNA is TGTGCCAGCAGCTACCGGGACAGGCCTTACGAGCAGTACTTC.

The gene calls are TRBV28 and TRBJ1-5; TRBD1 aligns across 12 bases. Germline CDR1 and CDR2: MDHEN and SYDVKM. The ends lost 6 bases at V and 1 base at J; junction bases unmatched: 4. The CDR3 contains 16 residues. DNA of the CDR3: TGTGCCAGCAGCCGGGGACAGGGGGCGAGCAATCAGCCCCAGCATTTT. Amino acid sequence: CASSRGQGASNQPQHF.

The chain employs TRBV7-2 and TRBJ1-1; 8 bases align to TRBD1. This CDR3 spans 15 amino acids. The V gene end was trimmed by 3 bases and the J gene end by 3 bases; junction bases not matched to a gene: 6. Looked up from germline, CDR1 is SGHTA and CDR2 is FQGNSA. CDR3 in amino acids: CASSFRTGMDTEAFF. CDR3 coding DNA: TGTGCCAGCAGCTTCCGGACAGGGATGGACACTGAAGCTTTCTTT.

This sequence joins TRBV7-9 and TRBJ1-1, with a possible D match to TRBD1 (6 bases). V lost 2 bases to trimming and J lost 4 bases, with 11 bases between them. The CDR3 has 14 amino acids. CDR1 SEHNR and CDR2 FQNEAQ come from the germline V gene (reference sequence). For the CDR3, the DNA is TGTGCCAGCAGCTTAAAGGACAGTACCACTGAAGCTTTCTTT. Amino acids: CASSLKDSTTEAFF.